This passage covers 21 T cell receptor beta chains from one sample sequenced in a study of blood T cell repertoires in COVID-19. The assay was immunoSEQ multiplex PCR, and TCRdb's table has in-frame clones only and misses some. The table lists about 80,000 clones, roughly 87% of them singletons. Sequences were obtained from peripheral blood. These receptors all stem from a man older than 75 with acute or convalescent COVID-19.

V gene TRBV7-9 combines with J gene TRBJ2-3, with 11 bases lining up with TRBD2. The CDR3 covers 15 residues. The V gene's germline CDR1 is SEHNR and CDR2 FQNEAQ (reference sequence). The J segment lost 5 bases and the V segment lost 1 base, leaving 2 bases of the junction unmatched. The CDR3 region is CASSLVAGGLDTQYF. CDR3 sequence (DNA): TGTGCCAGCAGCTTAGTAGCGGGGGGGCTAGATACGCAGTATTTT.

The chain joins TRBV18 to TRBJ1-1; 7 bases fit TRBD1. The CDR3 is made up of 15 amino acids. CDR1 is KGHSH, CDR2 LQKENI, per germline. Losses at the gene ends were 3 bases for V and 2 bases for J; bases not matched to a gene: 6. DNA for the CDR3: TGTGCCAGCTCACCCACGGGACAGACAAACACTGAAGCTTTCTTT. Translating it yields CASSPTGQTNTEAFF.

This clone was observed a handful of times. The CDR3 spells CASVRMDRGSYEQYF. The CDR3 nucleotides read TGTGCCAGCGTAAGAATGGACAGGGGCTCCTACGAGCAGTACTTC. The rearrangement links TRBV7-9 to TRBJ2-7; 9 bases line up with TRBD1. The germline V gene encodes CDR1 SEHNR and CDR2 FQNEAQ (reference sequence). V lost 8 bases to trimming and J lost 0 bases; unmatched junction nucleotides: 8. This CDR3 has 15 residues.

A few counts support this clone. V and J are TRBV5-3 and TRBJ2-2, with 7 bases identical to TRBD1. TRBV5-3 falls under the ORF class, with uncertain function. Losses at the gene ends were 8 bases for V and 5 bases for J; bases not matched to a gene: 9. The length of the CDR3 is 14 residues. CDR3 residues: CASQTGRVTGELFF. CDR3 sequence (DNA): TGTGCCAGCCAGACAGGGAGAGTAACCGGGGAGCTGTTTTTT.

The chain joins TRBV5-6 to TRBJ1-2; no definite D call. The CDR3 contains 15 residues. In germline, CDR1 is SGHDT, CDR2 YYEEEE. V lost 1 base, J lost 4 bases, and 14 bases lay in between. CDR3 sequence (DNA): TGTGCCAGCAGCTTGTACCCCGGACGGGGCTATGGCTACACCTTC. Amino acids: CASSLYPGRGYGYTF. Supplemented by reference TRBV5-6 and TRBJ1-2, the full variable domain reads DAGVTQSPTHLIKTRGQQVTLRCSPKSGHDTVSWYQQALGQGPQFIFQYYEEEERQRGNFPDRFSGHQFPNYSSELNVNALLLGDSALYLCASSLYPGRGYGYTFGSGTRLTVV.

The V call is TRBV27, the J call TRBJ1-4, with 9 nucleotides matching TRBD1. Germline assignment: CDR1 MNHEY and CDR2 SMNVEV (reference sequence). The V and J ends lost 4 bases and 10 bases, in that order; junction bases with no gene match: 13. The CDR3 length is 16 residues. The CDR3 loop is CASSSTRPGQGGKLFF. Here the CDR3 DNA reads TGTGCCAGCAGTTCAACCCGCCCGGGACAGGGTGGAAAACTGTTTTTT. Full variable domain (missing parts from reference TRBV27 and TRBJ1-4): EAQVTQNPRYLITVTGKKLTVTCSQNMNHEYMSWYRQDPGLGLRQIYYSMNVEVTDKGDVPEGYKVSRKEKRNFPLILESPSPNQTSLYFCASSSTRPGQGGKLFFGSGTQLSVL.

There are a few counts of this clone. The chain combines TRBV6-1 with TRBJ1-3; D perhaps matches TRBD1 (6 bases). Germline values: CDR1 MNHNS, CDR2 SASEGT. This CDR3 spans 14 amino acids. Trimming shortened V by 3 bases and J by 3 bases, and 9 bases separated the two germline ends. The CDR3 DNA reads TGTGCCAGCAGTGAGGGGGCAGGTGGAAACACCATATATTTT. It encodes CASSEGAGGNTIYF.

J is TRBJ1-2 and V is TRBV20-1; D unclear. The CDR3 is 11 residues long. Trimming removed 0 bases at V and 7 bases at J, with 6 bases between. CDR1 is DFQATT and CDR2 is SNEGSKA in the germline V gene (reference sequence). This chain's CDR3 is CSAREGFGYTF. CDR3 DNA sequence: TGCAGTGCTAGAGAGGGCTTTGGCTACACCTTC.

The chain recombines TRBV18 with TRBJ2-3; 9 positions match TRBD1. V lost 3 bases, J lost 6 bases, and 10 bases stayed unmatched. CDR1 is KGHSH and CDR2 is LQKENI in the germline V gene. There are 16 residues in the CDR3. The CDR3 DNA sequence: TGTGCCAGCTCACCGGACAGGGGTCTAGAGATGGATACGCAGTATTTT. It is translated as CASSPDRGLEMDTQYF.

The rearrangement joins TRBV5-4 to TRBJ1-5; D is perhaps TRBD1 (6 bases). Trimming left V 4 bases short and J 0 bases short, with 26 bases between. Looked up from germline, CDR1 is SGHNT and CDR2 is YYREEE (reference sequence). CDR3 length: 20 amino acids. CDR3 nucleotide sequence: TGTGCCAGCAGCATAAAAAACGGACAGACCCTAGCCTCTAGCAATCAGCCCCAGCATTTT. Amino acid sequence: CASSIKNGQTLASSNQPQHF.

CDR3 residues: CASSMSDRVNTEAFF. CDR3 coding DNA: TGTGCCAGTAGTATGTCCGACAGGGTGAACACTGAAGCTTTCTTT. The V call is TRBV19, the J call TRBJ1-1, with 7 bases that match TRBD1. The CDR3 is 15 amino acids. Germline V CDR1 and CDR2: LNHDA, SQIVND (reference sequence). J lost 0 bases, V lost 3 bases, and 4 bases had no gene match. The full variable domain, rest sourced from reference TRBV19 and TRBJ1-1, is DGGITQSPKYLFRKEGQNVTLSCEQNLNHDAMYWYRQDPGQGLRLIYYSQIVNDFQKGDIAEGYSVSREKKESFPLTVTSAQKNPTAFYLCASSMSDRVNTEAFFGQGTRLTVV.

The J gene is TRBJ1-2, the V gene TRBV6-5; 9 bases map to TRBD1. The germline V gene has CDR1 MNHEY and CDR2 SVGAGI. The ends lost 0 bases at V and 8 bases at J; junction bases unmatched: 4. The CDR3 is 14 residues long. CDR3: CASSYSGQGGGYTF. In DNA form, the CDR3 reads TGTGCCAGCAGTTACTCGGGACAGGGTGGCGGCTACACCTTC.

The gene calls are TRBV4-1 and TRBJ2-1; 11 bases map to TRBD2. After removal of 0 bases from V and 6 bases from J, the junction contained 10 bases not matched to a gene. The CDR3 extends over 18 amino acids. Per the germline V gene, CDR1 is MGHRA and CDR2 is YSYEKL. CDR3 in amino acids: CASSQDSRGLAALNEQFF. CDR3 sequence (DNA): TGCGCCAGCAGCCAAGATAGTCGGGGACTAGCGGCGCTCAATGAGCAGTTCTTC.

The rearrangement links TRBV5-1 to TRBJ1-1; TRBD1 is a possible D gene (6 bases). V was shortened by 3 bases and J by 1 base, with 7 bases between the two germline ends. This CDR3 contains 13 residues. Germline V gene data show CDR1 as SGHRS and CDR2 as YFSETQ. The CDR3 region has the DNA TGCGCCAGCAGCTCACAGGGGAACACTGAAGCTTTCTTT. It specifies CASSSQGNTEAFF.

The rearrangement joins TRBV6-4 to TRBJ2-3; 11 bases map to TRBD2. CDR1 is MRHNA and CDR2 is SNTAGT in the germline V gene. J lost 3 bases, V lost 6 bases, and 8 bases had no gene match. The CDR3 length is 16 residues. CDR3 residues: CASSISGGASTDTQYF. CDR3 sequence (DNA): TGTGCCAGCAGCATTAGCGGGGGGGCTTCAACAGATACGCAGTATTTT.

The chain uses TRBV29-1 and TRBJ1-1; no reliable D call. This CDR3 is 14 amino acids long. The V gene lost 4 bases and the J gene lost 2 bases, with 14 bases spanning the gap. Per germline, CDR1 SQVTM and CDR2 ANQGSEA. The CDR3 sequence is CSVVEGSGNTEAFF. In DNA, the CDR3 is TGCAGCGTTGTTGAGGGTTCGGGTAACACTGAAGCTTTCTTT.

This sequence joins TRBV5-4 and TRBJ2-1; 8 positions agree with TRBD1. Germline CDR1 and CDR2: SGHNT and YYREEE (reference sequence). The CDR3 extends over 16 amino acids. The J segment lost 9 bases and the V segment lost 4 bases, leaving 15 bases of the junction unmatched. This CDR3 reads CASSPSRDRRGSEQFF. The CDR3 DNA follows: TGTGCCAGCAGCCCCTCCCGGGACAGGAGGGGGAGTGAGCAGTTCTTC.

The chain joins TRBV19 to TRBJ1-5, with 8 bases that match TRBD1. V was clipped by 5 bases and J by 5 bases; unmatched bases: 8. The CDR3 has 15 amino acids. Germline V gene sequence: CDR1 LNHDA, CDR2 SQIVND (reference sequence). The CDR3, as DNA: TGTGCCAGTAGTCCGGGACAGGCACTATATCAGCCCCAGCATTTT. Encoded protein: CASSPGQALYQPQHF.

The CDR3 spells CASLFQRGNNEQFF. The CDR3 region has the DNA TGTGCCAGCCTATTCCAGCGGGGGAACAATGAGCAGTTCTTC. The chain employs TRBV18 and TRBJ2-1; 8 bases align to TRBD2. The CDR3 totals 14 residues. CDR1 and CDR2 from the germline V gene are KGHSH and LQKENI. Trimming cost V 8 bases and J 5 bases; bases outside gene matches: 8.

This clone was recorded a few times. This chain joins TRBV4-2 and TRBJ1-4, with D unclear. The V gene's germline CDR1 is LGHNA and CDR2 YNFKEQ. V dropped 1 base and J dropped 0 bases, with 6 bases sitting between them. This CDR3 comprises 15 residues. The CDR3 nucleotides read TGTGCCAGCAGCCAAGGAGCTGCAACTAATGAAAAACTGTTTTTT. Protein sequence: CASSQGAATNEKLFF.

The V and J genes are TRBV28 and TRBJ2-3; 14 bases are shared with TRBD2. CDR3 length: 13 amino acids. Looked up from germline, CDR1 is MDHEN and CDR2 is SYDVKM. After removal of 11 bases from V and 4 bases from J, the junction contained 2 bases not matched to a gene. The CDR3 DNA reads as TGTGCCGGGGGACTAGCGGGGGCAGATACGCAGTATTTT. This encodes CAGGLAGADTQYF.